The 21 T cell receptor beta chains below were found in one sample sequenced in a study of blood T cells in healthy people across ages. A J-beta primer mix and a sample-barcoded 5' primer were used in a second PCR of about 7 to 12 cycles. TCRdb itself ran the 5' RACE reads through MiXCR, one entry per CDR3 protein. There are 380,000 or so distinct CDR3 sequences in the sample; approximately 52% occur only once, and 45% to 55% lies in the top ten. Sequencing was carried out using blood. All receptors derive from a man in his sixties in good health.

This clonotype was counted between two and nine times. This chain connects TRBV5-1 to TRBJ2-4; D gene uncertain. The closer fit of TRBJ2-7 to the DNA end suggests the J call may be wrong. The germline V gene has CDR1 SGHRS and CDR2 YFSETQ. The CDR3 runs to 15 residues. The CDR3 DNA is TGCGCCAGCAGCTTGATTGCTGGGTCTAAAGGCGAGCAGTACTTC. Its protein product is CASSLIAGSKGEQYF.

As to this clonotype: The conserved final phenylalanine or tryptophan is absent from the CDR3, which likely points to a read error. The chain couples TRBV7-2 to TRBJ1-6; D remains ambiguous. The CDR3 runs 14 residues. Trimming pared 5 bases from V and 7 bases from J, leaving 12 bases between. Germline lookup yields CDR1 SGHTA and CDR2 FQGNSA. As DNA, the CDR3 is TGTGCCAGCAGCGTTGATTGGCTAAATTCACCCCTCCACTCT. This translates into CASSVDWLNSPLHS.

This clonotype was recorded many times. The rearrangement links TRBV20-1 to TRBJ1-2, with 12 bases that match TRBD1. This CDR3 region has 17 residues. In germline, CDR1 is DFQATT, CDR2 SNEGSKA (reference sequence). V dropped 6 bases and J dropped 0; count of bases not matched to a gene: 11. The CDR3 loop reads CSARLRDRGPANYGYTF. The CDR3 DNA reads as TGCAGTGCCCGACTCCGGGACAGGGGGCCAGCTAACTATGGCTACACCTTC.

As DNA, the CDR3 is TGTGCCAGCAGTTACTCGACTAGCGGAACCAATGAGCAGTTCTTC. It codes for CASSYSTSGTNEQFF. J is TRBJ2-1 and V is TRBV6-2 or TRBV6-3; 9 bases line up with TRBD2. CDR3 length: 15 residues. Germline trimming cut 0 bases from V and 6 bases from J; bases unmatched to any gene: 3. Germline V gene sequence: CDR1 MNHEY, CDR2 SVGEGT.

V and J are TRBV20-1 and TRBJ2-5; tentatively, D is TRBD2 (6 bases). This CDR3 has 13 amino acids. Germline-derived CDR1 and CDR2 are DFQATT and SNEGSKA (reference sequence). The V gene lost 1 base and the J gene lost 3 bases, with 9 bases spanning the gap. CDR3 bases: TGCAGTGCTAGAGGGTCTAGCGAAGAGACCCAGTACTTC. It codes for CSARGSSEETQYF.

The chain is built from TRBV29-1 and TRBJ2-1, with 7 bases fitting TRBD1. V lost 5 bases to trimming and J lost 7 bases; unmatched junction nucleotides: 8. Germline CDR1 is SQVTM and CDR2 is ANQGSEA. The CDR3 has 13 amino acids. The CDR3 sequence is CSVCRQGRNEQFF. The CDR3 region has the DNA TGCAGCGTTTGCCGACAGGGCAGGAATGAGCAGTTCTTC.

V gene TRBV12-3 or TRBV12-4 combines with J gene TRBJ1-3; 8 positions agree with TRBD1. With V trimmed by 2 bases and J by 2 bases, 2 bases remained unmatched. This CDR3 region has 15 residues. The CDR3 coding sequence is TGTGCCAGCAGTTTATCAGGGGGCACTGGAAACACCATATATTTT. This translates into CASSLSGGTGNTIYF.

The V gene is TRBV29-1, the J gene TRBJ1-1, with D possibly TRBD1 on 5 matching bases. The CDR3 consists of 12 residues. V was cut by 3 bases and J by 4 bases, with 9 bases left in between. Germline loops: CDR1 SQVTM, CDR2 ANQGSEA. In DNA, the CDR3 is TGCAGCGTTGATGGGGGAGGCACTGAAGCTTTCTTT. Its translation is CSVDGGGTEAFF.

This clonotype was picked up one time. The chain joins TRBV27 to TRBJ2-3; no firm D call. Germline values: CDR1 MNHEY, CDR2 SMNVEV (reference sequence). This CDR3 is 15 amino acids long. Trimming left V 3 bases short and J 0 bases short, with 10 bases between. The CDR3 reads CASSFGQASTDTQYF. The CDR3 nucleotides are TGTGCCAGCAGTTTTGGCCAGGCAAGCACAGATACGCAGTATTTT.

The chain recombines TRBV7-2 with TRBJ2-5; D not certain. TRBJ2-7 matches the DNA end more closely, so the J call is doubtful. The CDR3 spans 12 residues. Germline V gives CDR1 SGHTA, CDR2 FQGNSA. This CDR3 reads CASSIVPYEQYF. The CDR3 DNA is TGTGCCAGCAGTATAGTTCCGTACGAGCAGTACTTC.

This rearrangement joins TRBV5-5 to TRBJ1-5; D not certain. Germline CDR1 is SGHKS and CDR2 is YYEKEE (reference sequence). V was trimmed by 0 bases and J by 6 bases, leaving 13 bases between them. The length of the CDR3 is 15 residues. The DNA of the CDR3 is TGTGCCAGCAGCTTGGAGGCAGGATGGGGTCAGCCCCAGCATTTT. Translating it yields CASSLEAGWGQPQHF.

The chain employs TRBV11-2 and TRBJ2-1, with no clear D. CDR3 length: 14 residues. Trimming left V 6 bases short and J 4 bases short, with 13 bases between. Germline V gives CDR1 SGHAT, CDR2 FQNNGV. In nucleotides, the CDR3 is TGTGCCAGCAGTTTCAGGTGGCTGTACAATGAGCAGTTCTTC. Its protein product is CASSFRWLYNEQFF.

This chain links TRBV15 with TRBJ1-4, with D maybe TRBD1 (5 bases). The length of the CDR3 is 15 residues. CDR1 and CDR2 (germline): LNHNV, YYDKDF (reference sequence). V dropped 0 bases and J dropped 5 bases, with 10 bases sitting between them. CDR3 sequence: CATSREGVGNEKLFF. The CDR3 DNA reads TGTGCCACCAGCAGAGAAGGGGTGGGGAATGAAAAACTGTTTTTT. Combining the CDR3 with reference TRBV15 and TRBJ1-4 gives the whole variable domain DAMVIQNPRYQVTQFGKPVTLSCSQTLNHNVMYWYQQKSSQAPKLLFHYYDKDFNNEADTPDNFQSRRPNTSFCFLDIRSPGLGDTAMYLCATSREGVGNEKLFFGSGTQLSVL.

Only a few counts were recorded for this clonotype. The rearrangement uses TRBV15 and TRBJ2-7; D perhaps matches TRBD2 (6 bases). The CDR3 covers 15 residues. The V gene's germline CDR1 is LNHNV and CDR2 YYDKDF (reference sequence). V was trimmed by 5 bases and J by 2 bases, leaving 16 bases between them. The CDR3 region has the DNA TGTGCCACCAGCCCATCGGGGGTCGGGACCTACGAGCAGTACTTC. Translating it yields CATSPSGVGTYEQYF. The full variable domain, rest sourced from reference TRBV15 and TRBJ2-7, is DAMVIQNPRYQVTQFGKPVTLSCSQTLNHNVMYWYQQKSSQAPKLLFHYYDKDFNNEADTPDNFQSRRPNTSFCFLDIRSPGLGDTAMYLCATSPSGVGTYEQYFGPGTRLTVT.

In this sample, this clonotype turned up a few times. The chain combines TRBV29-1 with TRBJ2-4; 8 positions agree with TRBD2. CDR3 size: 14 residues. V shed 6 bases and J 13 bases; nucleotides not matched to a gene: 17. In germline, CDR1 is SQVTM, CDR2 ANQGSEA. The DNA of the CDR3 is TGCAGCGTCGCACCGGGGGGGATGGGACAATGGCAGTACTTC. Its translation: CSVAPGGMGQWQYF. Variable domain in full (rest from reference TRBV29-1 and TRBJ2-4): SAVISQKPSRDICQRGTSLTIQCQVDSQVTMMFWYRQQPGQSLTLIATANQGSEATYESGFVIDKFPISRPNLTFSTLTVSNMSPEDSSIYLCSVAPGGMGQWQYFGAGTRLSVL.

This clonotype was seen a handful of times. The V and J genes are TRBV27 and TRBJ2-5; D possibly uses TRBD1 or TRBD2 (5 bases each). Germline assignment: CDR1 MNHEY and CDR2 SMNVEV (reference sequence). The V end lost 5 bases, the J end lost 1 base, and 17 bases lay between the germline ends. The length of the CDR3 is 16 residues. In DNA form, the CDR3 reads TGTGCCAGCAGTCGAGATGGGGCGGGCCGCCAAGAGACCCAGTACTTC. This codes for CASSRDGAGRQETQYF.

The chain joins TRBV7-8 to TRBJ2-1, with a weak D call TRBD1 (6 bases). V was pared by 1 base and J by 9 bases, with 13 bases between. The CDR3 length is 14 residues. Germline loops: CDR1 SGHVS, CDR2 FQNEAQ. CDR3 region: CASSLDLRGGEQFF. CDR3 sequence (DNA): TGTGCCAGCAGCTTAGATCTCAGGGGCGGTGAGCAGTTCTTC.

As concerns this clonotype: A much larger clone sits a single nucleotide away, making a read error possible. The chain couples TRBV29-1 to TRBJ1-1, with no clear D. V was pared by 5 bases and J by 3 bases, with 10 bases between. CDR1 and CDR2 (germline): SQVTM, ANQGSEA. The CDR3 length is 12 residues. The CDR3 DNA sequence: TGCAGCGTTCCGGGGAGTGACACTGAAGCTTTCTTT. This encodes CSVPGSDTEAFF.

The rearrangement links TRBV20-1 to TRBJ2-5, with 8 bases matching TRBD1. J gave up 4 bases and V 0 bases, and 7 bases lay outside the gene matches. CDR1 is DFQATT, CDR2 SNEGSKA, per germline (reference sequence). The CDR3 extends over 15 amino acids. CDR3 amino acids: CSARDQQGAGETQYF. As DNA, the CDR3 is TGCAGTGCTAGAGACCAGCAGGGGGCGGGAGAGACCCAGTACTTC.

The CDR3 sequence is CAWSFGGVSNQPQHF. CDR3 sequence (DNA): TGTGCCTGGAGTTTTGGGGGAGTTAGCAATCAGCCCCAGCATTTT. This chain joins TRBV30 and TRBJ1-5; perhaps TRBD1 as D (5 bases). V was shortened by 2 bases and J by 0 bases, with 11 bases between the two germline ends. Germline CDR1 GTSNPN, CDR2 SVGIG (reference sequence). This CDR3 has 15 residues.

The rearrangement links TRBV20-1 to TRBJ2-5, with D possibly TRBD2 on 6 matching bases. Trimming pared 3 bases from V and 5 bases from J, leaving 7 bases between. CDR1 and CDR2 from the germline V gene are DFQATT and SNEGSKA (reference sequence). This CDR3 is built from 11 residues. As DNA, the CDR3 is TGCAGTGCTAGCGGGAGCGAGACCCAGTACTTC. The encoded protein is CSASGSETQYF.